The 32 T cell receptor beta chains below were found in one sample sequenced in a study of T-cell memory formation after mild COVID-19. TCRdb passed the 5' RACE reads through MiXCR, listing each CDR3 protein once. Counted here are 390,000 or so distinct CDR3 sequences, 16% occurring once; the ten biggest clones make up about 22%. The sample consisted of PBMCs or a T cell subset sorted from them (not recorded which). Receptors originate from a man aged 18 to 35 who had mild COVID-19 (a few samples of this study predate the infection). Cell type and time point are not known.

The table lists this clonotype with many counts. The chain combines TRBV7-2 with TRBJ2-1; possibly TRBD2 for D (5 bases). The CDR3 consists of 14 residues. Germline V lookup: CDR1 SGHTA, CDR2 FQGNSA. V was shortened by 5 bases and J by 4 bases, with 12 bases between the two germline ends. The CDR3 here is CASSASGPYNEQFF. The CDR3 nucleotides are TGTGCCAGCAGCGCGAGCGGTCCTTACAATGAGCAGTTCTTC.

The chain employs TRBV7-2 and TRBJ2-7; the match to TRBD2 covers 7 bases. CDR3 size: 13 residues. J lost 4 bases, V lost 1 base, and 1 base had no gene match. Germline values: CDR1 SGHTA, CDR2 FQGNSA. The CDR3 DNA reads TGTGCCAGCAGCTTAGGGGAGGGATACGAGCAGTACGTC. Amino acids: CASSLGEGYEQYV.

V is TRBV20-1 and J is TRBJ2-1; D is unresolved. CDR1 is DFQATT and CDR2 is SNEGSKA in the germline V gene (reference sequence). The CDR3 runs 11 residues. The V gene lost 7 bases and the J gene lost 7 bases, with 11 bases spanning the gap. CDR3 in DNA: TGCAGTGTCGTCGTGTGGAATGAGCAGTTCTTC. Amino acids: CSVVVWNEQFF.

The DNA for the CDR3 is TGTGCCAGCAGCTTCTCGACAGGGGGGTGGGAGACCCAGTACTTC. Protein sequence: CASSFSTGGWETQYF. This sequence joins TRBV7-2 and TRBJ2-5; TRBD1 agrees at 9 bases. The CDR3 has 15 amino acids. V shed 3 bases, J shed 5 bases, and the junction held 7 bases outside the gene matches. The V gene's germline CDR1 is SGHTA and CDR2 FQGNSA.

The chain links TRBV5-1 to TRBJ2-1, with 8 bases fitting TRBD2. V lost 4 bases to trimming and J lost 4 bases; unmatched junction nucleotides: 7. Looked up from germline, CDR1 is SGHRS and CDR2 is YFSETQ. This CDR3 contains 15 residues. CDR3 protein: CASSQGLVGYNEQFF. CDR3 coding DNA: TGCGCCAGCAGCCAGGGACTAGTAGGATACAATGAGCAGTTCTTC.

The CDR3 coding sequence is TGTGCCAGCAGCCGGGACGAACATCACAATGAGCAGTTCTTC. Translating gives CASSRDEHHNEQFF. This chain connects TRBV3-1 to TRBJ2-1; possibly TRBD1 or TRBD2 for D (5 bases each). CDR3 size: 14 residues. The V and J ends lost 4 bases and 5 bases respectively, with 12 bases between them. Germline V gene data show CDR1 as LGHDT and CDR2 as YNNKEL (reference sequence).

The chain's CDR3 is CSARGLRGEETQYF. Written as DNA, the CDR3 is TGCAGTGCTAGAGGCTTGAGGGGGGAAGAGACCCAGTACTTC. The V gene is TRBV20-1, the J gene TRBJ2-5, with D perhaps matching TRBD1 or TRBD2 (6 bases each). Germline CDR1 DFQATT, CDR2 SNEGSKA (reference sequence). Trimming cost V 1 base and J 3 bases, with 12 bases left between them. The CDR3 is made up of 14 amino acids.

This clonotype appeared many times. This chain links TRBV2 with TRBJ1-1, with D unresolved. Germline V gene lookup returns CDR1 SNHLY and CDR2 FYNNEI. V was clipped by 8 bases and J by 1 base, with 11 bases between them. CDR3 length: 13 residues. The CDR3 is CASEGIPNTEAFF. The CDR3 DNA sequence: TGTGCCAGCGAGGGTATCCCGAACACTGAAGCTTTCTTT. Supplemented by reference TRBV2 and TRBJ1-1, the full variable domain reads EPEVTQTPSHQVTQMGQEVILRCVPISNHLYFYWYRQILGQKVEFLVSFYNNEISEKSEIFDDQFSVERPDGSNFTLKIRSTKLEDSAMYFCASEGIPNTEAFFGQGTRLTVV.

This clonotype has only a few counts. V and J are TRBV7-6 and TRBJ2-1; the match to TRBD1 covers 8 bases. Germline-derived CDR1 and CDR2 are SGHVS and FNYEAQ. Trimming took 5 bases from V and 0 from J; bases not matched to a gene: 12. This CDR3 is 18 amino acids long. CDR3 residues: CASSAAPFTGGSYNEQFF. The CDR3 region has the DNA TGTGCCAGCAGCGCCGCACCGTTCACAGGGGGCTCCTACAATGAGCAGTTCTTC.

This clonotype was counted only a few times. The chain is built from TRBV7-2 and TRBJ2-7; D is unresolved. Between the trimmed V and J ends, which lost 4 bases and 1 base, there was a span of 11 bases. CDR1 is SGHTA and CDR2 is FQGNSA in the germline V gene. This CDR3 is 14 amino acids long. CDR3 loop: CASSSPGLSYEQYF. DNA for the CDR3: TGTGCCAGCAGCTCTCCAGGCCTATCCTACGAGCAGTACTTC.

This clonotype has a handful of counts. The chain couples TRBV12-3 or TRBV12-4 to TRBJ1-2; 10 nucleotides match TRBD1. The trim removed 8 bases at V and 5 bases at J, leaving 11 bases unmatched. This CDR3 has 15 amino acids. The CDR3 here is CASVSTGGLRYGYTF. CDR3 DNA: TGTGCCAGCGTTTCGACAGGGGGCTTGAGGTATGGCTACACCTTC.

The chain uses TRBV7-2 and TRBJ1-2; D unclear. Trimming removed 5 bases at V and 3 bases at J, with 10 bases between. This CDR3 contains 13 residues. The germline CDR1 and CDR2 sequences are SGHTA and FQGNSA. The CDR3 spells CASSPPGDYGYTF. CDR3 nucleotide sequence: TGTGCCAGCAGCCCCCCTGGGGACTATGGCTACACCTTC.

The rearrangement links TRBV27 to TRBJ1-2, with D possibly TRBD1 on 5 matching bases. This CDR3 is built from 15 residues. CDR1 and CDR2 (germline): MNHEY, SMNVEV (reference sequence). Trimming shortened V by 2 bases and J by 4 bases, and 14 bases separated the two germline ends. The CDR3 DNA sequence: TGTGCCAGCAGTTTAACCACAGGAGGGATCTATGGCTACACCTTC. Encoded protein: CASSLTTGGIYGYTF.

The CDR3 DNA reads TGTGCCATCAGGCCGGGACAGCAGGGCTCCCAGCATTTT. This encodes CAIRPGQQGSQHF. V gene TRBV10-3 combines with J gene TRBJ1-5; 7 bases match TRBD1. The V segment lost 6 bases and the J segment 11 bases; nucleotides outside the gene matches: 10. The CDR3 sequence is 13 residues long. Germline CDR1 is ENHRY and CDR2 is SYGVKD.

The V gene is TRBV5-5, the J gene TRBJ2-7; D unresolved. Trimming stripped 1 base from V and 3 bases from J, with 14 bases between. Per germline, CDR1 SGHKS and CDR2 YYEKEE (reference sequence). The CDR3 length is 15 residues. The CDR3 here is CASSLNWQRLYEQYF. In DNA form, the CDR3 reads TGTGCCAGCAGCTTGAACTGGCAGAGACTCTACGAGCAGTACTTC.

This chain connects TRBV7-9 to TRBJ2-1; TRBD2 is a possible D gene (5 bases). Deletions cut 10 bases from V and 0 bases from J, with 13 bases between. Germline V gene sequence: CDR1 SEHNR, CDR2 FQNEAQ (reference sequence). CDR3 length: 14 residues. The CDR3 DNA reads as TGTGCCACCCGTAACCGGGACTCCTACAATGAGCAGTTCTTC. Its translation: CATRNRDSYNEQFF.

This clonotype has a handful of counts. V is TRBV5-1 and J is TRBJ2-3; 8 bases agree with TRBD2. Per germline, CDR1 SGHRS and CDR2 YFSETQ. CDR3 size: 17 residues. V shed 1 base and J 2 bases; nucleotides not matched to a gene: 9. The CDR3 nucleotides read TGCGCCAGCAGCTTGAGGCCGTTAGCGGGGTCCACAGATACGCAGTATTTT. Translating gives CASSLRPLAGSTDTQYF. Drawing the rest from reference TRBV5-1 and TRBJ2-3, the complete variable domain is KAGVTQTPRYLIKTRGQQVTLSCSPISGHRSVSWYQQTPGQGLQFLFEYFSETQRNKGNFPGRFSGRQFSNSRSEMNVSTLELGDSALYLCASSLRPLAGSTDTQYFGPGTRLTVL.

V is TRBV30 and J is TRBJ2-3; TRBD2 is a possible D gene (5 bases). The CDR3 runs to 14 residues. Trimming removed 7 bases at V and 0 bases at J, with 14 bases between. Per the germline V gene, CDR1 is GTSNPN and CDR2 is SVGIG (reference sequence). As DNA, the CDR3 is TGTGCCTTGGGAGATGGACTGAGCACAGATACGCAGTATTTT. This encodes CALGDGLSTDTQYF.

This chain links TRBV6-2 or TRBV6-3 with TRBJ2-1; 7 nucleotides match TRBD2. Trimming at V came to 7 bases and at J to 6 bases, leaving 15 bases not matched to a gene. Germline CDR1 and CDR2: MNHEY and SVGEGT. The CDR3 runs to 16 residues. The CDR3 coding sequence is TGTGCCAGCACCACCCCCCGGGGAGGGGAGAGCAATGAGCAGTTCTTC. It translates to CASTTPRGGESNEQFF.

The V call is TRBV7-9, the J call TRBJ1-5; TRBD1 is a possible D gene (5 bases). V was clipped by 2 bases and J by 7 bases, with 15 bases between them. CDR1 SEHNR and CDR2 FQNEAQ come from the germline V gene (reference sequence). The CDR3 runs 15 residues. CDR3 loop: CASSLWGQGRQPQHF. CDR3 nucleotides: TGTGCCAGCAGCTTATGGGGCCAGGGTCGCCAGCCCCAGCATTTT.

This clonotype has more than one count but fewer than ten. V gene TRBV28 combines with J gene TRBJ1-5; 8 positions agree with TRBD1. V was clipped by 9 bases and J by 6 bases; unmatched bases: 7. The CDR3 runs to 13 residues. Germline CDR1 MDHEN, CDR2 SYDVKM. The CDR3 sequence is CASHRGMIQPQHF. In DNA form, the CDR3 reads TGTGCCAGTCACAGGGGGATGATTCAGCCCCAGCATTTT.

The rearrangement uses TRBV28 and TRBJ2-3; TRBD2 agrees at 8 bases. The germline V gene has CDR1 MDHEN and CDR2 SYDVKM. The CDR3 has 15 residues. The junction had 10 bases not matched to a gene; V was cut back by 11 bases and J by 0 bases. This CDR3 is CAVTSGTFSTDTQYF. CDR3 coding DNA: TGTGCCGTAACTAGCGGCACCTTCAGCACAGATACGCAGTATTTT.

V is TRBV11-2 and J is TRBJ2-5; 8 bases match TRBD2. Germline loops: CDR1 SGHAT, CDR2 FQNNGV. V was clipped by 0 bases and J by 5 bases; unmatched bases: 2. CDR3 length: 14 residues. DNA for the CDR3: TGTGCCAGCAGCTTAGATAGACTAGCGGAGACCCAGTACTTC. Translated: CASSLDRLAETQYF.

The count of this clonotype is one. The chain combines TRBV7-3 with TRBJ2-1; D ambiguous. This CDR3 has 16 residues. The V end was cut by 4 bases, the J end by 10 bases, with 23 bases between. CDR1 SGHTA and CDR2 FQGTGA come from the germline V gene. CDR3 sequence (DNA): TGTGCCAGCAGCTCCGAACACGGCAGTACACGGTTCGAGCAGTTCTTC. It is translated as CASSSEHGSTRFEQFF.

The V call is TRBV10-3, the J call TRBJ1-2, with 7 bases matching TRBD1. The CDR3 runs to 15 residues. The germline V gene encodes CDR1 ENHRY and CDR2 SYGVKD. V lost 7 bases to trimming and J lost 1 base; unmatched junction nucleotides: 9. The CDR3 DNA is TGTGCCATCACCGAGACAGGGCTCTATAACTATGGCTACACCTTC. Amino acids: CAITETGLYNYGYTF.

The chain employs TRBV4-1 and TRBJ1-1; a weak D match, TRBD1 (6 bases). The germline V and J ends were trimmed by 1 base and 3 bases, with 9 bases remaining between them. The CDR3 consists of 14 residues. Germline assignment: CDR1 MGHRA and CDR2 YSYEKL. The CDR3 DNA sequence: TGCGCCAGCAGCCAAGTACAGGGAGACACTGAAGCTTTCTTT. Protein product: CASSQVQGDTEAFF.

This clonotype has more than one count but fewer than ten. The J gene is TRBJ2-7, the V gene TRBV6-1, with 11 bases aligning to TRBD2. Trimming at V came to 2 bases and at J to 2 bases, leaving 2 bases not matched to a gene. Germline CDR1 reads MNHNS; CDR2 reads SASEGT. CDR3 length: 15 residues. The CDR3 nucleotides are TGTGCCAGCAGTGAAATACTAGCGGGGGCCTACGAGCAGTACGTC. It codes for CASSEILAGAYEQYV.

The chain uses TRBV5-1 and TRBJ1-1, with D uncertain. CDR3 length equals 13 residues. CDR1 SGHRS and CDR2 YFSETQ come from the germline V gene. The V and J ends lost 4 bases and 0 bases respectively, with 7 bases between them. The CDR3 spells CASSTSLNTEAFF. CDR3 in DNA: TGCGCCAGCAGCACCTCACTGAACACTGAAGCTTTCTTT. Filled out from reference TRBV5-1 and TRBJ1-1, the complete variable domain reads KAGVTQTPRYLIKTRGQQVTLSCSPISGHRSVSWYQQTPGQGLQFLFEYFSETQRNKGNFPGRFSGRQFSNSRSEMNVSTLELGDSALYLCASSTSLNTEAFFGQGTRLTVV.

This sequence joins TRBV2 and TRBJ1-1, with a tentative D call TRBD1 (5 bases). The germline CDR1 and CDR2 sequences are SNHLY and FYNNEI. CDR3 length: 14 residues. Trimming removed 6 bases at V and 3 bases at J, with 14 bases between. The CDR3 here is CASSSTGTDTEAFF. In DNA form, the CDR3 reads TGTGCCAGCAGCTCTACCGGGACCGACACTGAAGCTTTCTTT.

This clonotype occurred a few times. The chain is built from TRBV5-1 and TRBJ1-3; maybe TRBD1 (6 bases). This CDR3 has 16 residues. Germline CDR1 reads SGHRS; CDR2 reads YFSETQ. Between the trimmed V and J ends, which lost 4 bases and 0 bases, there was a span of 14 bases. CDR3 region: CASSREGHPSGNTIYF. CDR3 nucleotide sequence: TGCGCCAGCAGCCGGGAGGGACATCCCTCTGGAAACACCATATATTTT.

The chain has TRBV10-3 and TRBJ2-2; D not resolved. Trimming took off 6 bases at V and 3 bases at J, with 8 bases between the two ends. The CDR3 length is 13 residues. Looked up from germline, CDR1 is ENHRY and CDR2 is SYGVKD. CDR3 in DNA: TGTGCCATCAGCTCGCAGTACACCGGGGAGCTGTTTTTT. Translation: CAISSQYTGELFF.

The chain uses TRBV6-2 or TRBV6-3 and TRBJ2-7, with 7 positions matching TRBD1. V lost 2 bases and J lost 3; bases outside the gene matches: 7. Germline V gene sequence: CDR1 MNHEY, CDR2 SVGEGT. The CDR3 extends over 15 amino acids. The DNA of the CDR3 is TGTGCCAGCAGTTACGCAGGGGGACCTGGCTACGAGCAGTACGTC. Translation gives CASSYAGGPGYEQYV.